One sample yielded the 15 T cell receptor beta chains listed below, sequenced in a study of blood T cell repertoires in COVID-19. Assay: immunoSEQ multiplex PCR; the TCRdb copy retains only in-frame clones and omits some. Altogether approximately 170,000 clones are present, about nine tenths being singletons, with the ten largest covering 3% to 4%. Sequencing was carried out using peripheral blood. The origin of the receptors is a man between 65 and 79 years old with acute or convalescent COVID-19.

The chain employs TRBV5-1 and TRBJ2-7; TRBD1 matches 7 bases. Germline loops: CDR1 SGHRS, CDR2 YFSETQ. This CDR3 region has 16 residues. J was trimmed by 1 base and V by 3 bases; bases with no gene match: 10. CDR3 sequence reads: CASSYHTGQTSYEQYF. The CDR3, as DNA: TGCGCCAGCAGCTATCACACGGGACAGACTTCCTACGAGCAGTACTTC.

V gene TRBV18 combines with J gene TRBJ2-7; D unclear. V lost 3 bases and J lost 1, with 7 bases in between. The CDR3 is 13 amino acids. The germline V gene encodes CDR1 KGHSH and CDR2 LQKENI. CDR3 coding DNA: TGTGCCAGCTCACCGGCAAGTTCCTACGAGCAGTACTTC. Protein product: CASSPASSYEQYF.

CDR3 protein: CASSPDRANTGELFF. CDR3 bases: TGTGCCAGCAGCCCGGACAGGGCCAACACCGGGGAGCTGTTTTTT. The J gene is TRBJ2-2, the V gene TRBV7-2, with 8 bases lining up with TRBD1. CDR3 length: 15 residues. With 5 bases clipped from V and 2 bases from J, the junction kept 4 bases outside the gene matches. Germline V gene lookup returns CDR1 SGHTA and CDR2 FQGNSA.

V usage is TRBV19 and J usage is TRBJ1-3; TRBD1 matches 11 bases. Losses at the gene ends were 5 bases for V and 2 bases for J; bases not matched to a gene: 14. The CDR3 is made up of 19 amino acids. Germline V CDR1 and CDR2: LNHDA, SQIVND (reference sequence). The CDR3 reads CASSYQPGTGGSAGNTIYF. For the CDR3, the DNA is TGTGCCAGTAGTTATCAACCCGGGACAGGGGGATCTGCTGGAAACACCATATATTTT.

This chain links TRBV7-8 with TRBJ2-1; 11 nucleotides match TRBD1. Germline CDR1 reads SGHVS; CDR2 reads FQNEAQ. The V segment lost 3 bases and the J segment 3 bases; nucleotides outside the gene matches: 4. The CDR3 covers 16 residues. CDR3 amino acids: CASSFRTGGDYNEQFF. As DNA, the CDR3 is TGTGCCAGCAGCTTTAGGACAGGGGGCGACTACAATGAGCAGTTCTTC. Filled out from reference TRBV7-8 and TRBJ2-1, the complete variable domain reads GAGVSQSPRYKVAKRGQDVALRCDPISGHVSLFWYQQALGQGPEFLTYFQNEAQLDKSGLPSDRFFAERPEGSVSTLKIQRTQQEDSAVYLCASSFRTGGDYNEQFFGPGTRLTVL.

The chain recombines TRBV7-2 with TRBJ2-1; D might be TRBD2 (5 bases). This CDR3 has 16 amino acids. Per germline, CDR1 SGHTA and CDR2 FQGNSA. V lost 2 bases and J lost 0, with 11 bases in between. In DNA form, the CDR3 reads TGTGCCAGCAGCTTATCAAGCGGTAGCTCCTACAATGAGCAGTTCTTC. Translating gives CASSLSSGSSYNEQFF.

The chain combines TRBV6-5 with TRBJ2-7, with 11 bases fitting TRBD2. The germline V gene has CDR1 MNHEY and CDR2 SVGAGI. Losses at the gene ends were 5 bases for V and 2 bases for J; bases not matched to a gene: 2. This CDR3 is built from 14 residues. CDR3 bases: TGTGCCAGCAGTCGACTAGCGGGGACCTACGAGCAGTACTTC. Translation: CASSRLAGTYEQYF.

The V gene is TRBV29-1, the J gene TRBJ1-1; TRBD1 is a possible D gene (5 bases). The CDR3 sequence is 12 residues long. Germline CDR1 SQVTM, CDR2 ANQGSEA. The germline V and J ends were trimmed by 5 bases and 5 bases, with 12 bases remaining between them. The CDR3 DNA is TGCAGCGTTCACAGGTCCTCTACTGAAGCTTTCTTT. Amino acid sequence: CSVHRSSTEAFF.

The chain is built from TRBV3-1 (or the pseudogene TRBV3-2) and TRBJ2-3, with TRBD2 matching over 9 bases. The ends lost 5 bases at V and 6 bases at J; junction bases unmatched: 6. The CDR3 loop spans 14 amino acids. Germline CDR1 LGHDT, CDR2 YNNKEL (reference sequence). The CDR3 here is CASSSSGAADTQYF. As DNA, the CDR3 is TGTGCCAGCAGCTCTAGCGGGGCGGCGGATACGCAGTATTTT.

V usage is TRBV9 and J usage is TRBJ2-5, with D perhaps TRBD1 (5 bases). Trimming removed 0 bases from V and 2 bases from J, with 8 bases in between. Germline CDR1 and CDR2: SGDLS and YYNGEE. There are 14 residues in the CDR3. The CDR3 region is CASSVGTLQETQYF. CDR3 nucleotide sequence: TGTGCCAGCAGCGTAGGGACACTTCAAGAGACCCAGTACTTC. The full variable domain, its missing parts supplied by reference TRBV9 and TRBJ2-5, is DSGVTQTPKHLITATGQRVTLRCSPRSGDLSVYWYQQSLDQGLQFLIQYYNGEERAKGNILERFSAQQFPDLHSELNLSSLELGDSALYFCASSVGTLQETQYFGPGTRLLVL.

The chain uses TRBV5-1 and TRBJ2-2; TRBD2 matches 8 bases. J was trimmed by 3 bases and V by 3 bases; bases with no gene match: 13. Looked up from germline, CDR1 is SGHRS and CDR2 is YFSETQ. This CDR3 is 18 amino acids long. CDR3 region: CASSSLPSRRGDTGELFF. In DNA, the CDR3 is TGCGCCAGCAGCTCACTTCCCTCTAGGCGGGGGGACACCGGGGAGCTGTTTTTT.

J is TRBJ1-2 and V is TRBV28, with TRBD1 identical over 8 bases. The junction had 9 bases not matched to a gene; V was cut back by 5 bases and J by 4 bases. Per germline, CDR1 MDHEN and CDR2 SYDVKM. The CDR3 is 15 amino acids. The chain's CDR3 is CASSTIGQGFYGYTF. The DNA for the CDR3 is TGTGCCAGCAGTACAATCGGACAGGGCTTCTATGGCTACACCTTC.

There are a few counts of this clone. The chain uses TRBV9 and TRBJ1-2, with TRBD1 identical over 10 bases. J gave up 4 bases and V 4 bases, and 7 bases lay outside the gene matches. The CDR3 is 15 amino acids. CDR1 is SGDLS and CDR2 is YYNGEE in the germline V gene. This chain's CDR3 is CASSKGWTGGYGYTF. DNA for the CDR3: TGTGCCAGCAGCAAGGGGTGGACAGGGGGCTATGGCTACACCTTC. Based on the CDR3 plus reference TRBV9 and TRBJ1-2, the full variable domain is DSGVTQTPKHLITATGQRVTLRCSPRSGDLSVYWYQQSLDQGLQFLIQYYNGEERAKGNILERFSAQQFPDLHSELNLSSLELGDSALYFCASSKGWTGGYGYTFGSGTRLTVV.

This chain links TRBV4-2 with TRBJ2-3, with 16 bases identical to TRBD2. Trimming at V came to 0 bases and at J to 1 base, leaving 13 bases not matched to a gene. Looked up from germline, CDR1 is LGHNA and CDR2 is YNFKEQ. The CDR3 is 22 residues long. The CDR3 sequence: CASSQEVGLAGGLLKGTDTQYF. The DNA of the CDR3 is TGTGCCAGCAGCCAAGAAGTGGGACTAGCGGGGGGGCTGCTGAAGGGCACAGATACGCAGTATTTT.

This chain uses TRBV12-3 or TRBV12-4 with TRBJ2-2, with a tentative D call TRBD2 (5 bases). This CDR3 comprises 13 residues. V lost 6 bases, J lost 4 bases, and 9 bases lay in between. CDR3 coding DNA: TGTGCCAGCAGCCGGAGGTCCACCGGGGAGCTGTTTTTT. Translation: CASSRRSTGELFF.